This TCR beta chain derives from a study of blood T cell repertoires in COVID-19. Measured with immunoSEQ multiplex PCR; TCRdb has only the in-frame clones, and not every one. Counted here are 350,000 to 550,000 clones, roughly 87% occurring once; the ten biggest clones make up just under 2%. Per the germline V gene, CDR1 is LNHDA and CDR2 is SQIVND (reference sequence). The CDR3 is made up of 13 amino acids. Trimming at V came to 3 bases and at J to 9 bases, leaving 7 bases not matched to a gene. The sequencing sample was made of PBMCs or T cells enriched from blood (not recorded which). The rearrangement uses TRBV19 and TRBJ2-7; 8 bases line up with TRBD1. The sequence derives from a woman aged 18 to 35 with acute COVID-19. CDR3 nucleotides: TGTGCCAGTAGTATGGGGATCGGACAGGGGCAGTACTTC. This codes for CASSMGIGQGQYF.